The rows below give T cell receptor beta chains drawn from one sample of a study of CD8 T cells in ankylosing spondylitis. A single record per CDR3 protein comes from TCRdb applying MiXCR to the 5' RACE reads. This sample has 39,000 or so distinct CDR3 sequences, with 10% to 13% found just once. The source material was blood, either unsorted or a sorted T cell fraction (not recorded which). The source is a male donor with ankylosing spondylitis or in good health (not recorded which). Both conserved end residues are part of each CDR3. The D gene is left open where the match is weak. Some rows have no size entry. The others give once, few or many, or a class for an expanded clone.

TRBJ2-7 TRBV2 NA NA TGTGCCAGCAGTATCAGGGGGGGCGTTGACGAGCAGTACTTC CASSIRGGVDEQYF
TRBJ2-2 TRBV5-1 TRBD1 many TGCGCCAGCAGCAGGGGGCTCGTCGGGGAGCTGTTTTTT CASSRGLVGELFF
TRBJ2-4 TRBV6-1 NA many TGTGCCAGCAGAGGACAGTTCCATCAAAACATTCAGTACTTC CASRGQFHQNIQYF
TRBJ1-1 TRBV5-6 NA many TGTGCCAGCAGCTTGGGGGTCAGAATGAACACTGAAGCTTTCTTT CASSLGVRMNTEAFF
TRBJ2-7 TRBV25-1 TRBD1 NA TGTGCCAGCAGTGCGCGCCTTTCGGGACAGGGCTACGAGCAGTACTTC CASSARLSGQGYEQYF
TRBJ2-7 TRBV4-1 NA NA TGCGCCAGCAGCCCAGCAGGGGCCCTCTACGAGCAGTACTTC CASSPAGALYEQYF
TRBJ2-7 TRBV18 TRBD2 many TGTGCCAGCTCACCACCGTCTAGCGGGAGGGCTTGGGCCCCCTACGAGCAGTACTTC CASSPPSSGRAWAPYEQYF
TRBJ1-2 TRBV18 TRBD1 many TGTGCCAGCTCACCGACAGGGGCGAGTGGCTACACCTTC CASSPTGASGYTF
TRBJ2-4 TRBV28 TRBD1 many TGTGCCAGCAGTCTACGGGACAGGGGGGTCAATGGGGACATTCAGTACTTC CASSLRDRGVNGDIQYF
TRBJ2-7 TRBV29-1 NA many TGCAGCGTGAACACGTTGCCGGGCGAGCAGTACTTC CSVNTLPGEQYF
TRBJ2-7 TRBV28 NA medium-sized TGTGCCAGCGGTCGGCGGGGGCGCGTGCAGTACTTC CASGRRGRVQYF
TRBJ1-1 TRBV6-2/TRBV6-3 NA many TGTGCCAGCAGGGAAGACAGGTACACTGAAGCTTTCTTT CASREDRYTEAFF
TRBJ2-7 TRBV20-1 NA many TGCAGTGCCGGGACCCAAACCCTCTACGAGCAGTACTTC CSAGTQTLYEQYF
TRBJ2-2 TRBV11-2 TRBD2 few TGTGCCAGCAGCTTATGGGGGGCTAGCGGGAGGGCCATGGGAAACACCGGGGAGCTGTTTTTT CASSLWGASGRAMGNTGELFF
TRBJ2-3 TRBV10-3 TRBD1 many TGTGCCATCATGGACAGGGGTAGCACAGATACGCAGTATTTT CAIMDRGSTDTQYF
TRBJ2-7 TRBV7-8 TRBD2 many TGTGCCAGCAGCGCCAACTCGGGACTAGATTACGAGCAGTACTTC CASSANSGLDYEQYF
TRBJ2-1 TRBV6-2/TRBV6-3 TRBD2 many TGTGCCAGCAGCTTCGGGACTAGCGGGGTTTTTGAGCAGTTCTTC CASSFGTSGVFEQFF
TRBJ1-5 TRBV12-3/TRBV12-4 NA many TGTGCCAGCAGTCGGGACGGTTACCAGCCCCAGCATTTT CASSRDGYQPQHF
TRBJ1-1 TRBV20-1 NA many TGCAGTGCTAGCAGAGGTTGGGCTGAAGCTTTCTTT CSASRGWAEAFF
TRBJ2-7 TRBV2 NA many TGTGCCAGCAGTGTAAGAGCCGAGCAGTACTTC CASSVRAEQYF
TRBJ2-1 TRBV11-2 NA many TGTGCCAGCAGCTTAGGGGCCAGCTCCCACAATGAGCAGTTCTTC CASSLGASSHNEQFF
TRBJ2-3 TRBV20-1 TRBD2 many TGCAGTGCGCCCGGGACTAGCGGACGAGATACGCAGTATTTT CSAPGTSGRDTQYF
TRBJ2-5 TRBV20-1 NA many TGCAGTGCTAAGGGACCTCAAGAGACCCAGTACTTC CSAKGPQETQYF
TRBJ2-7 TRBV18 NA many TGTGCCAGCTCACCGAGTCAGGGGAGCTCCTACGAGCAGTACTTC CASSPSQGSSYEQYF
TRBJ2-2 TRBV6-6 TRBD2 many TGTGCCAGCGGGAGGGATAGGGGCGGGGAGCTGTTTTTT CASGRDRGGELFF
TRBJ2-1 TRBV6-1 TRBD2 many TGTGCCAGCACTAACCAACCGGGGGCGGGAGGCAAGAATGAGCAGTTCTTC CASTNQPGAGGKNEQFF
TRBJ2-2 TRBV6-1 TRBD2 NA TGTGCCAGCAGTCGAAGCGGGGTCGGGGAGCTGTTTTTT CASSRSGVGELFF
TRBJ2-7 TRBV5-4 TRBD2 many TGTGCCAGCAGCTTAGGGACTAGCGGGACTACGGGGTCCTACGAGCAGTACTTC CASSLGTSGTTGSYEQYF
TRBJ2-7 TRBV21-1 NA NA TGTGCCAGCAGCACCGGGACCCCCTACGAGCAGTACTTC CASSTGTPYEQYF
TRBJ2-7 TRBV19 TRBD1 NA TGTGCCAGTAGTAAAACCGGGACAGCCTACGAGCAGTACTTC CASSKTGTAYEQYF
TRBJ2-7 TRBV4-1 NA NA TGCGCCAGCAGCCAAGAAGCTAGGGTGGGAGGCGAGCAGTACTTC CASSQEARVGGEQYF
TRBJ2-1 TRBV5-1 NA many TGCGCCAGCAGCTTGGGGGACATATCCTACAATGAGCAGTTCTTC CASSLGDISYNEQFF
TRBJ2-3 TRBV20-1 NA NA TGCAGTGCCCTCGTAGCAGATACGCAGTATTTT CSALVADTQYF
TRBJ1-5 TRBV19 TRBD1 few TGTGCCAGTAGTATAGGACAGGGGCGTCAGCCCCAGCATTTT CASSIGQGRQPQHF
TRBJ2-7 TRBV5-1 NA many TGCGCCAGCAGCTTGGAGCGTCAGGACCCCTACGAGCAGTACTTC CASSLERQDPYEQYF
TRBJ2-1 TRBV5-1 NA many TGCGCCAGCAGCTTAGGTCAGGGAACCTACAATGAGCAGTTCTTC CASSLGQGTYNEQFF
TRBJ2-5 TRBV27 TRBD1 many TGTGCCAGCAGTTTGCTGCCTGACAGGGGGGAGACCCAGTACTTC CASSLLPDRGETQYF
TRBJ2-5 TRBV19 NA NA TGTGCCAGTAGTACCGTACTATCGCAGGGGCGTGAGACCCAGTACTTC CASSTVLSQGRETQYF
TRBJ2-4 TRBV6-2/TRBV6-3 TRBD2 NA TGTGCCAGCAGTTACTCGAAGGGACTAGCGGCAATCAAAAACATTCAGTACTTC CASSYSKGLAAIKNIQYF
TRBJ2-2 TRBV7-2 NA many TGTGCCAGCAGCTTGGGGGGGGGGGCCCGGGAGCTGTTTTTT CASSLGGGARELFF
TRBJ2-5 TRBV11-2 NA few TGTGCCAGCAGCTTACGTAGCCTGGATACAGCCCAAGAGACCCAGTACTTC CASSLRSLDTAQETQYF
TRBJ1-1 TRBV12-3/TRBV12-4 NA many TGTGCCAGCAGTTTAACCAGGAACACTGAAGCTTTCTTT CASSLTRNTEAFF